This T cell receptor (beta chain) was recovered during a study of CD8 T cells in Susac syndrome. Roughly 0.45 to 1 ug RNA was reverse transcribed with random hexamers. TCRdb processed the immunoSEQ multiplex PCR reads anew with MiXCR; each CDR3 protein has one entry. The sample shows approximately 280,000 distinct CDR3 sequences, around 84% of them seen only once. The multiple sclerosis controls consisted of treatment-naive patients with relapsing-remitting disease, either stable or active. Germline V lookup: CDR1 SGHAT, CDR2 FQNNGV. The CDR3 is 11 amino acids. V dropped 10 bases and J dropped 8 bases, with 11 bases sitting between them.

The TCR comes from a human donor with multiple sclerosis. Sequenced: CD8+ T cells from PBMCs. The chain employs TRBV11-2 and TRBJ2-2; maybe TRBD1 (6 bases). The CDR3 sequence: CANKRGGELFF. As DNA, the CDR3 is TGTGCCAACAAGAGGGGGGGGGAGCTGTTTTTT.